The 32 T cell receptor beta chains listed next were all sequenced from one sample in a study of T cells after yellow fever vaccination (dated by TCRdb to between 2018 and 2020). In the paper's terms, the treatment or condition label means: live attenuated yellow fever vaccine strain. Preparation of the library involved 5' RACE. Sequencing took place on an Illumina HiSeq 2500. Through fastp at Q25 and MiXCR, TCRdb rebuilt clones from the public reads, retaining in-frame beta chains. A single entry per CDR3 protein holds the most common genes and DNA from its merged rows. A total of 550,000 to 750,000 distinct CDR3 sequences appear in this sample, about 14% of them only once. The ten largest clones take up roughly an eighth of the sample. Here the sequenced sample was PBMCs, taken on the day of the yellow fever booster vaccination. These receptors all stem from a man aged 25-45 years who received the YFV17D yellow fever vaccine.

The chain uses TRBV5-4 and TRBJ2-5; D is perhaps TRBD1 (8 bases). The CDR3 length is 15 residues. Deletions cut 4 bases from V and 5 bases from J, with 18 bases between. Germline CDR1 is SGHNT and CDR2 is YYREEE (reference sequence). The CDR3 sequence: CASSPPDRGGETQYF. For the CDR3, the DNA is TGTGCCAGCAGCCCACCTGACAGGGGAGGGGAGACCCAGTACTTC.

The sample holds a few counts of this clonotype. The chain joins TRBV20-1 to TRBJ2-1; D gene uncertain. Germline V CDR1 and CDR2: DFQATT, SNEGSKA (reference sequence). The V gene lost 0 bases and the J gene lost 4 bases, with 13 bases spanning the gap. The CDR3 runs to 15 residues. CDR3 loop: CSARDTSSPYNEQFF. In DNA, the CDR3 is TGCAGTGCTAGAGATACTTCTAGTCCGTACAATGAGCAGTTCTTC.

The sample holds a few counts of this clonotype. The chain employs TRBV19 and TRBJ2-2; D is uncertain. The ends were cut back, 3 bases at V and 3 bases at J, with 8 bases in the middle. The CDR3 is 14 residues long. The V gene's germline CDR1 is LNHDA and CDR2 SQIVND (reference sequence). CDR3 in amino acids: CASSMGWDTGELFF. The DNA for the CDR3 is TGTGCCAGTAGTATGGGCTGGGACACCGGGGAGCTGTTTTTT.

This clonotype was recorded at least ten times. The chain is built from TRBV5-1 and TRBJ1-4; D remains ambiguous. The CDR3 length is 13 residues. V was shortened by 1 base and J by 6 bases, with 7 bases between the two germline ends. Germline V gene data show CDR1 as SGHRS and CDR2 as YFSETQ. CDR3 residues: CASSLRLDEKLFF. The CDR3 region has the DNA TGCGCCAGCAGCTTGAGGCTTGATGAAAAACTGTTTTTT. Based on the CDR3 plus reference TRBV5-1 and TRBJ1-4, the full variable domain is KAGVTQTPRYLIKTRGQQVTLSCSPISGHRSVSWYQQTPGQGLQFLFEYFSETQRNKGNFPGRFSGRQFSNSRSEMNVSTLELGDSALYLCASSLRLDEKLFFGSGTQLSVL.

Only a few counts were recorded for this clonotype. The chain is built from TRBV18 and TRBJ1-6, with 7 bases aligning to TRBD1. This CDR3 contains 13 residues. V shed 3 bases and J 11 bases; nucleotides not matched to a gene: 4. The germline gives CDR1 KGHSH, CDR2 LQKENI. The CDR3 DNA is TGTGCCAGCTCACCGTCAGGGGGTCCACCCCTCCACTTT. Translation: CASSPSGGPPLHF.

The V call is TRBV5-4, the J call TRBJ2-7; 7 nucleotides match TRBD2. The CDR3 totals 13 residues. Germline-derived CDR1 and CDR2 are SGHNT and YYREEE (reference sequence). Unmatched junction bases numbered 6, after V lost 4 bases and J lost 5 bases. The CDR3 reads CASSLEGRDEQYF. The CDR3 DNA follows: TGTGCCAGCAGCCTGGAGGGGAGGGACGAGCAGTACTTC.

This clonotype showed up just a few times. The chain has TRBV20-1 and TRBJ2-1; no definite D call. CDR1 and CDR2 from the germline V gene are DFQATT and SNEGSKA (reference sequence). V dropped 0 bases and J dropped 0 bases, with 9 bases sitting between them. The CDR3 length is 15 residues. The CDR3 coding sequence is TGCAGTGCTAGAGATCCTATACCCTCCTACAATGAGCAGTTCTTC. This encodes CSARDPIPSYNEQFF.

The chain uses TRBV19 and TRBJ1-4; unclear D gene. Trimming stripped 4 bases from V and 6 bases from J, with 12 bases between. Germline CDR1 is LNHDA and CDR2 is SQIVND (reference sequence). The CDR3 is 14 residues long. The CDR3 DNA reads TGTGCCAGTAGTACCCCGAAGACATATGAAAAACTGTTTTTT. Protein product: CASSTPKTYEKLFF.

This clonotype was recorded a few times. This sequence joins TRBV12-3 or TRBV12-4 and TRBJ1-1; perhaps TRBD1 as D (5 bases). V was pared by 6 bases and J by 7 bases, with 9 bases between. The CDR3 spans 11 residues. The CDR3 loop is CASSKGFEAFF. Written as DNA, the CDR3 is TGTGCCAGCAGCAAGGGGTTTGAAGCTTTCTTT.

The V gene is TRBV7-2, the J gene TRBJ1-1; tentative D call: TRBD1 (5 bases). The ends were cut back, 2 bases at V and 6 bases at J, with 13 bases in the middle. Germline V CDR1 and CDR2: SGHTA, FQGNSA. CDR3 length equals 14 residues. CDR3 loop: CASSLRAVGAEAFF. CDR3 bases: TGTGCCAGCAGCTTAAGGGCAGTGGGGGCTGAAGCTTTCTTT.

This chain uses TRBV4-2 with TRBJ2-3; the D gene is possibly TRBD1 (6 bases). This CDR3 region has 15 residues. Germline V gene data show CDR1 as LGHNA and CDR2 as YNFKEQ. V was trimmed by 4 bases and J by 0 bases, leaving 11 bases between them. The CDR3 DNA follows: TGTGCCAGCAGCCTTGGAGGACAGAGCACAGATACGCAGTATTTT. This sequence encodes CASSLGGQSTDTQYF.

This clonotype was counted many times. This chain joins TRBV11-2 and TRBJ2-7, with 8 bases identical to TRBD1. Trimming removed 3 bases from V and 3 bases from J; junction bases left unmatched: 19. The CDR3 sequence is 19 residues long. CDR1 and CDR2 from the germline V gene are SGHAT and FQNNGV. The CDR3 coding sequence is TGTGCCAGCAGCTTTTCGGGGTTGTCAGGGGGCGCGTTTAACTACGAGCAGTACTTC. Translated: CASSFSGLSGGAFNYEQYF.

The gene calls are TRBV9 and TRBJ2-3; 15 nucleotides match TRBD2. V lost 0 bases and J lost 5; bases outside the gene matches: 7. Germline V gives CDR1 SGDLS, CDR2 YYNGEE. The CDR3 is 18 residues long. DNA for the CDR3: TGTGCCAGCAGCGTAGGACCGGGACTAGCGGGAGGAATAGATACGCAGTATTTT. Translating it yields CASSVGPGLAGGIDTQYF. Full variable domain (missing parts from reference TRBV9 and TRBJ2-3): DSGVTQTPKHLITATGQRVTLRCSPRSGDLSVYWYQQSLDQGLQFLIQYYNGEERAKGNILERFSAQQFPDLHSELNLSSLELGDSALYFCASSVGPGLAGGIDTQYFGPGTRLTVL.

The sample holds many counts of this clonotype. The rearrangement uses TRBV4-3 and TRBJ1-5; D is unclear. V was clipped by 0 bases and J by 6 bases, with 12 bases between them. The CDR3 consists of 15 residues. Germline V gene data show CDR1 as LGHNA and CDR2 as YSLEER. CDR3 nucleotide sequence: TGCGCCAGCAGCCAAGATCCCACAGTGGCTCAGCCCCAGCATTTT. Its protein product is CASSQDPTVAQPQHF.

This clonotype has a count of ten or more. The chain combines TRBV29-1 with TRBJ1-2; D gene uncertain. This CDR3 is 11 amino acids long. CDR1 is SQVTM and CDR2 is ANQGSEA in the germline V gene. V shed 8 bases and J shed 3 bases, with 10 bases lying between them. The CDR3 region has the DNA TGCAGCAGCGTCTCCTACTATGGCTACACCTTC. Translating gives CSSVSYYGYTF.

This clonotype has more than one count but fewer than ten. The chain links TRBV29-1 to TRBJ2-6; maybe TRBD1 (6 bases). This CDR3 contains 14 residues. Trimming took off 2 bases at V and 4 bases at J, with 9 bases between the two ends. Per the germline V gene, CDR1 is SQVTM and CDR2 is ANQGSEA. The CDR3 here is CSVEQGLGANVLTF. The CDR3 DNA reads TGCAGCGTTGAACAGGGGTTGGGGGCCAACGTCCTGACTTTC. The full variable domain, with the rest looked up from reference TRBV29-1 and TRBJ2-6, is SAVISQKPSRDICQRGTSLTIQCQVDSQVTMMFWYRQQPGQSLTLIATANQGSEATYESGFVIDKFPISRPNLTFSTLTVSNMSPEDSSIYLCSVEQGLGANVLTFGAGSRLTVL.

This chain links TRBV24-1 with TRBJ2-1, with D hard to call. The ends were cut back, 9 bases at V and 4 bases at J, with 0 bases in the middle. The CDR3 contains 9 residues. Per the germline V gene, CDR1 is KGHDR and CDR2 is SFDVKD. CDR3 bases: TGTGCCACCTACAATGAGCAGTTCTTC. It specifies CATYNEQFF.

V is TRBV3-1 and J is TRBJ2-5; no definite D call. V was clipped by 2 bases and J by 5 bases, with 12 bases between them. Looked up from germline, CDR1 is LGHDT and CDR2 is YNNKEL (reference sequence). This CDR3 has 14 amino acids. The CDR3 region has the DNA TGTGCCAGCAGCCAATTCGGACGGCGGGAGACCCAGTACTTC. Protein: CASSQFGRRETQYF.

CDR3 residues: CASSTIGSPQYYEQYF. In DNA form, the CDR3 reads TGTGCCAGCAGTACAATCGGGTCTCCCCAGTACTACGAGCAGTACTTC. This chain links TRBV7-2 with TRBJ2-7; no clear D gene. The germline gives CDR1 SGHTA, CDR2 FQGNSA. V was clipped by 6 bases and J by 3 bases, with 21 bases between them. The CDR3 is made up of 16 amino acids.

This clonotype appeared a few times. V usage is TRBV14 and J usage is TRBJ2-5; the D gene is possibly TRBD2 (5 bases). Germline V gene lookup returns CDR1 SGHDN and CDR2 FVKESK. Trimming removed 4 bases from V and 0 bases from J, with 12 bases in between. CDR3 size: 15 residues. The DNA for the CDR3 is TGTGCCAGCAGCCTTGAAAGCGGAAACCAAGAGACCCAGTACTTC. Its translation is CASSLESGNQETQYF.

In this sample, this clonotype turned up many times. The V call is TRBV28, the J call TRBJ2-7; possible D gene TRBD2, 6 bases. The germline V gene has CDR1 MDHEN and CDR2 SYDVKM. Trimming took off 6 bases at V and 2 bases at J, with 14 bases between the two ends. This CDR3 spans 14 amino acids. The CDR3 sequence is CASRITGVPYEQYF. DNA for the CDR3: TGTGCCAGCAGAATCACGGGAGTTCCCTACGAGCAGTACTTC. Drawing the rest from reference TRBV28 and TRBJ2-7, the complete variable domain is DVKVTQSSRYLVKRTGEKVFLECVQDMDHENMFWYRQDPGLGLRLIYFSYDVKMKEKGDIPEGYSVSREKKERFSLILESASTNQTSMYLCASRITGVPYEQYFGPGTRLTVT.

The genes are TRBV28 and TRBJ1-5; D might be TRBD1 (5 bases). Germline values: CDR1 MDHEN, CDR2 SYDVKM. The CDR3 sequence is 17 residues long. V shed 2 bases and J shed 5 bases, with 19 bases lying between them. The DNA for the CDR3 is TGTGCCAGCAGTTTAGGTCGGTCCCGACAGATCCATCAGCCCCAGCATTTT. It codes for CASSLGRSRQIHQPQHF.

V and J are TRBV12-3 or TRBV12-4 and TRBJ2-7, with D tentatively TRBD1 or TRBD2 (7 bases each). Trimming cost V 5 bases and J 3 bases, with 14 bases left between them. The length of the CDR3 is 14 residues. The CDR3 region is CASSTGDYLYEQYF. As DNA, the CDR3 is TGTGCCAGCAGTACAGGGGACTACCTCTACGAGCAGTACTTC.

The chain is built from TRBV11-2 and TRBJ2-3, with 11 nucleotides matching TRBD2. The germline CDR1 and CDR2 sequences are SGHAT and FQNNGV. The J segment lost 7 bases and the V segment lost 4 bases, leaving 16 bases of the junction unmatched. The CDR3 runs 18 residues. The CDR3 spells CASSYPSGTSGRRYTQYF. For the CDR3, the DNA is TGTGCCAGCAGCTACCCTTCCGGGACTAGCGGCCGTCGCTATACGCAGTATTTT.

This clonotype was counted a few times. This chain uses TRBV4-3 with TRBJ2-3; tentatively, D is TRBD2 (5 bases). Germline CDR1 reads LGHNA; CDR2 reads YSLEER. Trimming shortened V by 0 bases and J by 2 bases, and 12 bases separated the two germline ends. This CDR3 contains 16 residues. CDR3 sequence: CASSQDETISTDTQYF. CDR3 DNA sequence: TGCGCCAGCAGCCAAGATGAGACTATCTCCACAGATACGCAGTATTTT.

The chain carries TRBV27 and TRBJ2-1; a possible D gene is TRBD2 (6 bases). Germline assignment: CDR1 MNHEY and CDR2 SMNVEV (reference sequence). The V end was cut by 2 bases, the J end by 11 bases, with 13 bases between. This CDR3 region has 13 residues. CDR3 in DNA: TGTGCCAGCAGTTTAGGGGGGAGGTCGCAGCAGTTCTTC. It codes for CASSLGGRSQQFF.

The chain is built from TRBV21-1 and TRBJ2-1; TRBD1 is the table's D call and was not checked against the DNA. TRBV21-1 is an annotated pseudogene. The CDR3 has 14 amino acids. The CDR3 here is CASSAIRGADEQFF. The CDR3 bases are TGTGCCAGCAGCGCGATCCGGGGCGCCGATGAGCAGTTCTTC.

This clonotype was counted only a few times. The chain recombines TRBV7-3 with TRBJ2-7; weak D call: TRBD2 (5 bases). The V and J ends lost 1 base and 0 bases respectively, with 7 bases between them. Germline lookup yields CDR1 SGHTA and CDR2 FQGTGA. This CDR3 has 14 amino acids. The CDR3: CASSLKRDSYEQYF. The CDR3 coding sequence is TGTGCCAGCAGCTTAAAACGGGACTCCTACGAGCAGTACTTC.

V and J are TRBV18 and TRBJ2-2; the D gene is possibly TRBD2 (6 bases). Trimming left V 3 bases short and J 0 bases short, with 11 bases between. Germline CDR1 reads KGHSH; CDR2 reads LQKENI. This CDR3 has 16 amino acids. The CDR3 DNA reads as TGTGCCAGCTCACCGCAGGGAGGCGCGAACACCGGGGAGCTGTTTTTT. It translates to CASSPQGGANTGELFF. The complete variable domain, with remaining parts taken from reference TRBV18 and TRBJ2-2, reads NAGVMQNPRHLVRRRGQEARLRCSPMKGHSHVYWYRQLPEEGLKFMVYLQKENIIDESGMPKERFSAEFPKEGPSILRIQQVVRGDSAAYFCASSPQGGANTGELFFGEGSRLTVL.

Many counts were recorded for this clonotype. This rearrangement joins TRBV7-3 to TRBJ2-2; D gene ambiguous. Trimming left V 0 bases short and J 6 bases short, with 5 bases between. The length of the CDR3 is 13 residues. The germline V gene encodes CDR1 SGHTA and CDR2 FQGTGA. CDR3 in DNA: TGTGCCAGCAGCTTAACGATGGCCGGGGAGCTGTTTTTT. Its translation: CASSLTMAGELFF.

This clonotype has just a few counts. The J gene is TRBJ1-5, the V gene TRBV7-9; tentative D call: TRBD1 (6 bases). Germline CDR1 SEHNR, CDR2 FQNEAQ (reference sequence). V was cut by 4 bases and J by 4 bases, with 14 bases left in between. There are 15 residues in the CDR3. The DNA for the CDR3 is TGTGCCAGCAGCTCCTCTTCAGGGGAAAATCAGCCCCAGCATTTT. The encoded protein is CASSSSSGENQPQHF.

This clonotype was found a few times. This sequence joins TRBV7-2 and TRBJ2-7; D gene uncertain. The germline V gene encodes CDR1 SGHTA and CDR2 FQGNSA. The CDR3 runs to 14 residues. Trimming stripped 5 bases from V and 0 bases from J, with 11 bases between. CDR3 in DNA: TGTGCCAGCAGCCCGGGCGCACTCTCCTACGAGCAGTACTTC. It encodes CASSPGALSYEQYF.